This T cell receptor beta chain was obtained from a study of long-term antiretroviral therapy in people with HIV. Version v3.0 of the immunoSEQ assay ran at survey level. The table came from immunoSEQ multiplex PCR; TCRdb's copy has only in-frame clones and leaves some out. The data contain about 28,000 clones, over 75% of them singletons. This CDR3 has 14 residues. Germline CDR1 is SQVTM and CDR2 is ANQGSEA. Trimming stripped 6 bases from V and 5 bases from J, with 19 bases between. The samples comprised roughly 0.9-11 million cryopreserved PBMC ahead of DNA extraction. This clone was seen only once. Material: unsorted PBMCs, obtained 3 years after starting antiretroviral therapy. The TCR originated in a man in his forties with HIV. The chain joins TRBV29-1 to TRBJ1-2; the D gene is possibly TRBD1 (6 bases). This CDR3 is CSVLIGGSGYGYTF. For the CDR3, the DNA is TGCAGCGTACTGATCGGGGGCTCGGGTTATGGCTACACCTTC. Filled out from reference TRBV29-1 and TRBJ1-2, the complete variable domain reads SAVISQKPSRDICQRGTSLTIQCQVDSQVTMMFWYRQQPGQSLTLIATANQGSEATYESGFVIDKFPISRPNLTFSTLTVSNMSPEDSSIYLCSVLIGGSGYGYTFGSGTRLTVV.